The 18 T cell receptor beta chains listed next were all sequenced from one sample in a study of regulatory T cells in long-lasting Graves disease. TCR beta libraries were built with iRepertoire HTBI primers and Arm-PCR of CDR3 regions. TCRdb analysed the multiplex PCR reads with MiXCR anew, one entry per CDR3 protein. The sample consists of 510,000 or so distinct CDR3 sequences, approximately 12% of them appearing once. Time point of the sample: newly diagnosed GD, antithyroid drugs for less than 3 months. The TCR library was prepared using RNA isolated from PBMCs. This same sample was also taken into another study, of T cells in Graves' hyperthyroidism and ophthalmopathy.

Sequenced material: peripheral blood mononuclear cells (PBMCs), taken at new diagnosis, from a patient treated with antithyroid drugs. These receptors all come from a woman aged 25 to 39 with Graves disease.

CDR3 bases: TGTGCCAGTAATTCCAGGGTTAATAGCAATCAGCCCCAGCATTTT. Amino acid sequence: CASNSRVNSNQPQHF. The V and J genes are TRBV19 and TRBJ1-5, with D possibly TRBD1 on 5 matching bases. CDR1 and CDR2 from the germline V gene are LNHDA and SQIVND (reference sequence). Trimming left V 7 bases short and J 0 bases short, with 13 bases between. The CDR3 consists of 15 residues.

V gene TRBV11-3 combines with J gene TRBJ2-2; D remains ambiguous. Germline V gene sequence: CDR1 SGHNT, CDR2 YENEEA. V lost 0 bases and J lost 3, with 14 bases in between. CDR3 length: 17 amino acids. CDR3 bases: TGTGCCAGCAGCTTAGATCGTTTTGGCGGAGACACCGGGGAGCTGTTTTTT. It encodes CASSLDRFGGDTGELFF.

This clonotype has a count of ten or more. CDR3 loop: CASSVRGRAGYEQFF. The CDR3 region has the DNA TGTGCCAGCAGTGTAAGAGGGAGGGCCGGGTATGAGCAGTTCTTC. The chain combines TRBV2 with TRBJ2-1, with 7 bases matching TRBD2. J was trimmed by 8 bases and V by 4 bases; bases with no gene match: 11. The germline gives CDR1 SNHLY, CDR2 FYNNEI. CDR3 size: 15 residues.

This clonotype was seen more than once but under ten times. The J gene is TRBJ1-2, the V gene TRBV20-1; the D gene is possibly TRBD1 (5 bases). Germline assignment: CDR1 DFQATT and CDR2 SNEGSKA (reference sequence). This CDR3 is built from 15 residues. V lost 3 bases to trimming and J lost 0 bases, with 14 bases between them. The CDR3 region has the DNA TGCAGTGCTAGGGGCAGGGAGGGTTCTAACTATGGCTACACCTTC. It yields the protein CSARGREGSNYGYTF.

This chain connects TRBV7-9 to TRBJ2-1, with a weak D call TRBD2 (5 bases). The length of the CDR3 is 15 residues. Per the germline V gene, CDR1 is SEHNR and CDR2 is FQNEAQ (reference sequence). Trimming pared 5 bases from V and 9 bases from J, leaving 20 bases between. As DNA, the CDR3 is TGTGCCAGCAGCCAATCTAGCATCCCCTACTCTGAGCAGTTCTTC. It codes for CASSQSSIPYSEQFF.

This clonotype was counted ten times or more. CDR3 loop: CASSVDGTSGTADTQYF. The CDR3 DNA reads TGTGCCAGCAGCGTAGACGGGACTAGCGGGACGGCAGATACGCAGTATTTT. The rearrangement uses TRBV9 and TRBJ2-3; TRBD2 aligns across 13 bases. Losses at the gene ends were 0 bases for V and 4 bases for J; bases not matched to a gene: 5. CDR1 SGDLS and CDR2 YYNGEE come from the germline V gene. The CDR3 contains 17 residues.

Note on this clonotype: This sequence may be a read error, since a much larger clone differs from it by one base. The chain combines TRBV5-6 with TRBJ2-4, with TRBD1 matching over 9 bases. The V and J ends lost 4 bases and 13 bases, in that order; junction bases with no gene match: 18. The CDR3 sequence is 16 residues long. CDR1 and CDR2 from the germline V gene are SGHDT and YYEEEE. CDR3 residues: CASSIIYRGRNNEQYF. Here the CDR3 DNA reads TGTGCCAGCAGCATAATCTACAGGGGGCGAAACAATGAGCAGTACTTC. The full variable domain, its missing parts supplied by reference TRBV5-6 and TRBJ2-4, is DAGVTQSPTHLIKTRGQQVTLRCSPKSGHDTVSWYQQALGQGPQFIFQYYEEEERQRGNFPDRFSGHQFPNYSSELNVNALLLGDSALYLCASSIIYRGRNNEQYFGAGTRLSVL.

Ten or more counts support this clonotype. This sequence joins TRBV5-1 and TRBJ1-4; D ambiguous. Germline CDR1 is SGHRS and CDR2 is YFSETQ. Trimming removed 4 bases from V and 0 bases from J, with 10 bases in between. The CDR3 sequence is 15 residues long. The CDR3 region is CASSPTGATNEKLFF. CDR3 bases: TGCGCCAGCAGCCCCACGGGAGCAACTAATGAAAAACTGTTTTTT.

The sample holds a few counts of this clonotype. The chain carries TRBV7-2 and TRBJ2-7; tentative D call: TRBD1 (6 bases). There are 14 residues in the CDR3. Germline loops: CDR1 SGHTA, CDR2 FQGNSA. V dropped 2 bases and J dropped 6 bases, with 14 bases sitting between them. The CDR3 DNA reads TGTGCCAGCAGCTTATATAGACAGGATGGCGAGCAGTACTTC. Residues: CASSLYRQDGEQYF.

This clonotype was recorded many times. A much bigger clone sits one base away, suggesting this may be a read error. No conserved phenylalanine or tryptophan is present at the end of the CDR3, so a read error is the likely explanation. CDR3 in DNA: TGTGCCAGCAGCTTGTTAGCGGGGTCCCAGTACGTC. Protein sequence: CASSLLAGSQYV. The gene calls are TRBV11-1 and TRBJ2-5; 8 bases are shared with TRBD2. Germline V gene sequence: CDR1 SGHAT, CDR2 FQDESV (reference sequence). CDR3 length equals 12 residues. Trimming removed 3 bases from V and 9 bases from J; junction bases left unmatched: 3.

This clonotype was detected ten times or more. The chain uses TRBV3-1 and TRBJ1-1; D might be TRBD1 (6 bases). V lost 4 bases, J lost 1 base, and 13 bases lay in between. CDR3 length: 15 residues. CDR1 is LGHDT, CDR2 YNNKEL, per germline (reference sequence). CDR3 bases: TGTGCCAGCAGCCCCTTGGGACAAGGGAACACTGAAGCTTTCTTT. It is translated as CASSPLGQGNTEAFF. The variable domain in full, with the rest retrieved from reference TRBV3-1 and TRBJ1-1, is DTAVSQTPKYLVTQMGNDKSIKCEQNLGHDTMYWYKQDSKKFLKIMFSYNNKELIINETVPNRFSPKSPDKAHLNLHINSLELGDSAVYFCASSPLGQGNTEAFFGQGTRLTVV.

This clonotype has at least ten counts. This chain links TRBV20-1 with TRBJ2-1, with D unclear. V was trimmed by 6 bases and J by 9 bases, leaving 12 bases between them. This CDR3 contains 11 residues. Germline V gene sequence: CDR1 DFQATT, CDR2 SNEGSKA (reference sequence). Here the CDR3 DNA reads TGCAGTGCCAAGCACTGGGCTGAGCAGTTCTTC. Its translation is CSAKHWAEQFF.

This clonotype was found many times. The J gene is TRBJ2-5, the V gene TRBV12-3 or TRBV12-4; TRBD2 matches 7 bases. Germline trimming cut 0 bases from V and 7 bases from J; bases unmatched to any gene: 5. This CDR3 spans 14 amino acids. The CDR3 DNA reads TGTGCCAGCAGTTTAGCGGTCCCGGGAGGGACCCAGTACTTC. This sequence encodes CASSLAVPGGTQYF.

The table lists this clonotype with a few counts. The V gene is TRBV7-2, the J gene TRBJ2-1; 8 nucleotides align to TRBD2. CDR1 is SGHTA, CDR2 FQGNSA, per germline. The CDR3 is 14 residues long. Trimming took 5 bases from V and 6 from J; bases not matched to a gene: 6. The CDR3 protein is CASSQISGSNEQFF. CDR3 DNA: TGTGCCAGCAGCCAGATAAGCGGGAGCAATGAGCAGTTCTTC. Using reference TRBV7-2 and TRBJ2-1 for the parts outside the CDR3, the full variable domain is GAGVSQSPSNKVTEKGKDVELRCDPISGHTALYWYRQSLGQGLEFLIYFQGNSAPDKSGLPSDRFSAERTGGSVSTLTIQRTQQEDSAVYLCASSQISGSNEQFFGPGTRLTVL.

This clonotype was detected once. The chain is built from TRBV30 and TRBJ1-5; maybe TRBD1 (5 bases). Trimming pared 3 bases from V and 2 bases from J, leaving 11 bases between. Germline CDR1 is GTSNPN and CDR2 is SVGIG (reference sequence). This CDR3 is built from 14 residues. CDR3 in amino acids: CAWSGARGNQPQHF. The CDR3 DNA reads as TGTGCCTGGAGCGGGGCCAGGGGCAATCAGCCCCAGCATTTT.

At least ten counts were recorded for this clonotype. The J gene is TRBJ2-6, the V gene TRBV20-1, with 9 nucleotides matching TRBD1. With V trimmed by 3 bases and J by 3 bases, 9 bases remained unmatched. Germline V lookup: CDR1 DFQATT, CDR2 SNEGSKA (reference sequence). This CDR3 is 17 amino acids long. In DNA form, the CDR3 reads TGCAGTGCTAGGATCGGGGGACAGGGAGGTGGGGCCAACGTCCTGACTTTC. As protein: CSARIGGQGGGANVLTF.

This clonotype occurred a few times. The rearrangement joins TRBV19 to TRBJ2-6, with 8 bases identical to TRBD2. Germline values: CDR1 LNHDA, CDR2 SQIVND (reference sequence). Trimming cost V 7 bases and J 0 bases; bases outside gene matches: 14. The CDR3 covers 19 residues. CDR3 sequence reads: CASTGRVGGRDSGANVLTF. The CDR3 DNA follows: TGTGCCAGTACCGGGAGGGTAGGGGGGCGGGACTCTGGGGCCAACGTCCTGACTTTC.

This clonotype was seen at least ten times. The chain couples TRBV25-1 to TRBJ2-7; 13 positions match TRBD2. The CDR3 has 15 residues. V was clipped by 4 bases and J by 4 bases; unmatched bases: 4. Germline lookup yields CDR1 MGHDK and CDR2 SYGVNS. CDR3 nucleotide sequence: TGTGCCAGCAGTGGCGGGACTAGCGGGACATACGAGCAGTACTTC. Its translation: CASSGGTSGTYEQYF.